Shown below are 12 T cell receptor beta chains from a single sample sequenced in a study of Graves' ophthalmopathy and Graves' hyperthyroidism. RNA served as the template for amplifying TCR beta CDR3 regions. HTBI-primed RT-PCR formed the first round, and a multiplex PCR formed the second. MiXCR, applied by TCRdb to the multiplex PCR reads, yields one record per CDR3 protein. Here the sample spans about 740,000 distinct CDR3 sequences, approximately 40% being singletons. What was sequenced was peripheral blood. Source of these receptors: an adult man with Graves' ophthalmopathy.

This clonotype appeared many times. The V call is TRBV10-1, the J call TRBJ1-1; 7 bases map to TRBD1. Germline loops: CDR1 WNHNN, CDR2 SYGVQD (reference sequence). V trimming: 6 bases; J trimming: 0 bases; junction bases outside the gene matches: 7. The CDR3 has 15 amino acids. The CDR3 DNA reads TGCGCCAGCAGGGCAAGACAGGGAATGAACACTGAAGCTTTCTTT. Translating it yields CASRARQGMNTEAFF.

This clonotype was seen a handful of times. The V call is TRBV7-9, the J call TRBJ2-2, with TRBD1 as a possible D gene (5 bases). The CDR3 length is 16 residues. V lost 3 bases to trimming and J lost 2 bases, with 13 bases between them. Germline assignment: CDR1 SEHNR and CDR2 FQNEAQ (reference sequence). The CDR3 DNA reads as TGTGCCAGCAGCTTGGTCCCGACAGAAAACACCGGGGAGCTGTTTTTT. Translating it yields CASSLVPTENTGELFF.

This clonotype has a handful of counts. The V gene is TRBV20-1, the J gene TRBJ2-5, with 10 bases lining up with TRBD1. The germline gives CDR1 DFQATT, CDR2 SNEGSKA (reference sequence). This CDR3 contains 14 residues. Trimming took 5 bases from V and 5 from J; bases not matched to a gene: 8. The CDR3 sequence: CSARDRGGLETQYF. In DNA form, the CDR3 reads TGCAGTGCTCGGGACAGGGGCGGATTGGAGACCCAGTACTTC.

V and J are TRBV15 and TRBJ2-7, with D perhaps matching TRBD1 (6 bases). Trimming pared 9 bases from V and 5 bases from J, leaving 14 bases between. Germline V lookup: CDR1 LNHNV, CDR2 YYDKDF (reference sequence). The CDR3 consists of 12 residues. CDR3 coding DNA: TGTGCCACTGGAGTCAGGGGCGACGAGCAGTACTTC. It yields the protein CATGVRGDEQYF. The entire variable domain, with the rest obtained from reference TRBV15 and TRBJ2-7, is as follows: DAMVIQNPRYQVTQFGKPVTLSCSQTLNHNVMYWYQQKSSQAPKLLFHYYDKDFNNEADTPDNFQSRRPNTSFCFLDIRSPGLGDTAMYLCATGVRGDEQYFGPGTRLTVT.

About this clonotype: One end of the junction does not line up with germline, which may come from a read error. The rearrangement uses TRBV24-1 and TRBJ1-5; D perhaps matches TRBD1 (6 bases). Per germline, CDR1 KGHDR and CDR2 SFDVKD. The CDR3 loop spans 13 amino acids. The CDR3 sequence is CASSQRDKQPQHF. As DNA, the CDR3 is TGTGCCAGCAGTCAGAGGGACAAGCAGCCCCAGCATTTT.

The genes are TRBV2 and TRBJ1-1; D not resolved. V was trimmed by 5 bases and J by 5 bases, leaving 15 bases between them. In germline, CDR1 is SNHLY, CDR2 FYNNEI. This CDR3 has 14 amino acids. CDR3 coding DNA: TGTGCCAGCAGTTACAATGGCCTGGTTACTGAAGCTTTCTTT. It yields the protein CASSYNGLVTEAFF.

J is TRBJ2-5 and V is TRBV9; D not resolved. Per germline, CDR1 SGDLS and CDR2 YYNGEE. Trimming removed 0 bases at V and 2 bases at J, with 8 bases between. This CDR3 contains 14 residues. This chain's CDR3 is CASSVGTKQETQYF. DNA of the CDR3: TGTGCCAGCAGCGTAGGGACCAAGCAAGAGACCCAGTACTTC.

V usage is TRBV9 and J usage is TRBJ2-5; D possibly corresponds to TRBD1 (5 bases). From germline, CDR1 is SGDLS and CDR2 YYNGEE. The CDR3 loop spans 14 amino acids. V lost 4 bases and J lost 8, with 18 bases in between. CDR3 bases: TGTGCCAGCAGCCAAGCAAGGGGCGCCGGAACCCAGTACTTC. It encodes CASSQARGAGTQYF.

This clonotype was detected a few times. The J gene is TRBJ2-3, the V gene TRBV6-4, with 12 bases that match TRBD2. J gave up 5 bases and V 3 bases, and 0 bases lay outside the gene matches. Per germline, CDR1 MRHNA and CDR2 SNTAGT. This CDR3 is 14 amino acids long. As DNA, the CDR3 is TGTGCCAGCAGTGAGGGACTAGCGGGAGATACGCAGTATTTT. Translated, it gives CASSEGLAGDTQYF.

Concerning this clonotype: Lacking the conserved final phenylalanine or tryptophan, this CDR3 likely reflects a read error. V usage is TRBV10-3 and J usage is TRBJ2-2; 8 nucleotides match TRBD2. The CDR3 covers 15 residues. Per the germline V gene, CDR1 is ENHRY and CDR2 is SYGVKD. V was clipped by 10 bases and J by 0 bases; unmatched bases: 7. CDR3 DNA sequence: TGTGCCAGCAGGGCTAGCGGGCCGAACACCGGGGAGCTGTTTCTT. Translating gives CASRASGPNTGELFL.

The chain employs TRBV7-9 and TRBJ1-1; D call uncertain. Germline CDR1 SEHNR, CDR2 FQNEAQ (reference sequence). There are 13 residues in the CDR3. Trimming removed 2 bases at V and 7 bases at J, with 11 bases between. This chain's CDR3 is CASSLNARIEAFF. The CDR3 nucleotides are TGTGCCAGCAGCTTAAATGCACGGATTGAAGCTTTCTTT.

This clonotype was seen ten or more times. The gene calls are TRBV7-6 and TRBJ2-5; D is unclear. This CDR3 has 14 residues. V lost 0 bases, J lost 5 bases, and 10 bases lay in between. Germline V gene sequence: CDR1 SGHVS, CDR2 FNYEAQ. The CDR3: CASSLARVDETQYF. In nucleotides, the CDR3 is TGTGCCAGCAGCTTAGCTCGGGTGGACGAGACCCAGTACTTC.